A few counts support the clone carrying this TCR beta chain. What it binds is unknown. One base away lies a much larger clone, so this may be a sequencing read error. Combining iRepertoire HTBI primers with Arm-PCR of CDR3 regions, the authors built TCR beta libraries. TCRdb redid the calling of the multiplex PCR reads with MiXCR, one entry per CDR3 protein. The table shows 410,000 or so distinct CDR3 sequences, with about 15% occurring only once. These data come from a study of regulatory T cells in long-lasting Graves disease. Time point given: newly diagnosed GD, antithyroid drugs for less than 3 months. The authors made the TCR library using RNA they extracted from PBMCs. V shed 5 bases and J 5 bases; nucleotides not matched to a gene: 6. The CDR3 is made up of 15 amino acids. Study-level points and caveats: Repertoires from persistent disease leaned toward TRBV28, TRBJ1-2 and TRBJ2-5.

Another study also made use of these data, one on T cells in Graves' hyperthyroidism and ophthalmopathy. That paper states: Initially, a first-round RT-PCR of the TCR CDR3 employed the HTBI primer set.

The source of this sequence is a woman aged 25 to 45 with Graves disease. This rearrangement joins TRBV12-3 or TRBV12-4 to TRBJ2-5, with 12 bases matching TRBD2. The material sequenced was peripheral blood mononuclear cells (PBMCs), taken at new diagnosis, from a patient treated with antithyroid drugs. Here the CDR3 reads CASSATSGRRETQYF. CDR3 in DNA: TGTGCCAGCAGTGCGACTAGCGGGAGAAGGGAGACCCAGTACTTC.